The TCR beta chain under discussion was sequenced for a study of T cell responses to AZD1222 COVID-19 vaccine (dated by TCRdb to about 2021). With respect to the entire study: Because spike-specific TCR depth and breadth did not differ between the two schedules, AZD1222 recipients who got a second dose at roughly 4 weeks were pooled with those who got a second dose at roughly 12 weeks. TCR sequencing covered approximately 230 trial participants: 207 given two doses of AZD1222 and 26 given two doses of MenACWY control vaccine. Enrollment into the trials was organized by age into subgroups of 18-55, 56-69 and 70-plus years, and those subgroups contained roughly 150, 30 and 60 TCR-sequenced participants, respectively.

The CDR3 regions of human TCRbeta chains were analyzed by immunosequencing. Processing in the source paper ran as follows. Repertoire TCRs were checked for matches against a reference library of SARS-CoV-2-specific TCRs that had been generated using the MIRA antigen-specificity platform. Breadth was defined as the fraction of unique TCRs that were SARS-CoV-2-associated. Depth was defined as the fraction of total T cells that were SARS-CoV-2-associated. Using the MIRA data, each spike-specific TCR was mapped to the spike region that the TCR reacts to and placed in a CD4 or CD8 class. Log10-transformed breadth and depth values were compared by one-way ANOVA with Sidak's multiple comparisons tests. The table was pulled from immuneACCESS by TCRdb, which kept in-frame rearrangements only. Such tables lose some clones; where checked, under half of the loss comes from unresolved V genes, and the rest has no known cause. That table is the source of V, J and clone size, and D and trimming were worked out from the DNA. In all, the sample holds about 120,000 clones, and about 90% of those were seen once. The ten most abundant clones make up 14% to 15% of the sample.

With regard to this clone: Its binding antigen is unknown. No clone much larger than this one lies a single base away; base qualities are absent.

Sample time point, as interpreted from the label and publication: baseline before first vaccination. Vaccinee samples came from UK trials COV001 and COV002, including a single-blind randomized controlled phase 2/3 trial of AZD1222 (ChAdOx1 nCoV-19) in healthy adults. Trial participant PBMC samples were collected at day 0 and day 28 after the second dose for TCRbeta chain sequencing. Overall study results and their limits: Nearly half of unique spike-specific TCRs reportedly recognized epitopes outside regions mutated in the B.1.351 and B.1.1.7 variants. The vaccine-associated CD4 TCRs covered the entire spike protein, and the dominant responses fell in regions 160-218 and 743-854. Participants were mostly white British and included more females than males, and it was suggested by the authors that clonal diversity may have been underestimated. The 56-69-year group was small, and its depth increase did not reach significance, likely because of low power. Conclusions about previously exposed vaccinees are limited, since just a handful of AZD1222 recipients were seropositive for SARS-CoV-2 at baseline. Because no day 14 peak-response samples were available, repertoires were characterized only after the peak T cell response. After two AZD1222 doses, spike-specific TCR breadth and depth were significantly higher than at day 0 and than in MenACWY recipients.

The sequence derives from an adult in good health. Material: peripheral blood, obtained on day 0 of AZD1222 vaccination.

The nucleotide sequence is given as TGTGCCAGCGACCAGGGGAGGGCAGATACGCAGTATTTT. Translated, this gives CASDQGRADTQYF. The V gene is TRBV9 and the J gene is TRBJ2-3; TRBD2 is a possible D gene, resting on 7 matching bases. The CDR3 has 13 amino acids, counting the end cysteine and phenylalanine. The retained sequence is limited to the CDR3, 39 bases, with the frame set at the first base. CDR1 and CDR2 are read off the germline V gene as SGDLS and YYNGEE. V loses 7 bases of germline sequence and J loses 4 bases, and the interval between the two ends is 13 bases.